Listed below are T cell receptor beta chains from one sample, sequenced in a study of blood T cell repertoires in COVID-19. Profiled with immunoSEQ multiplex PCR; TCRdb holds only in-frame clones, not every one. The sample shows over 250,000 clones, around 82% of them seen only once. Sequencing was carried out using peripheral blood. These receptors were collected from a woman between 45 and 65 years old who had recovered from COVID-19. The CDR3 runs from the conserved cysteine through the conserved F or W. The D gene is left open where the match is weak. Only some rows state a clone size, as once, few, many or a class for expanded clones.

V gene,J gene,clone size,D gene,CDR3 protein,CDR3 DNA
TRBV6-5,TRBJ2-7,NA,NA,CASSRRGASYEQYF,TGTGCCAGCAGTAGACGGGGGGCCTCCTACGAGCAGTACTTC
TRBV7-2,TRBJ2-7,once,TRBD2,CASSPGLAAPEQYF,TGTGCCAGCAGCCCCGGACTAGCGGCGCCCGAGCAGTACTTC
TRBV28,TRBJ1-1,NA,NA,CASSRNPAGGGEAFF,TGTGCCAGCAGCCGAAACCCTGCGGGGGGCGGCGAAGCTTTCTTT
TRBV13,TRBJ2-7,few,TRBD1,CASSPGTGDEQYF,TGTGCCAGCAGCCCAGGGACAGGGGACGAGCAGTACTTC
TRBV7-9,TRBJ2-5,few,TRBD2,CASSLVILAGGARQETQYF,TGTGCCAGCAGCTTAGTAATTCTAGCGGGGGGTGCAAGGCAAGAGACCCAGTACTTC
TRBV27,TRBJ2-7,NA,NA,CASSLGLGPLDF,TGTGCCAGCAGTTTGGGGCTAGGCCCCCTAGACTTC
TRBV9,TRBJ2-7,NA,NA,CASSVGWSSSTYEQYF,TGTGCCAGCAGCGTAGGTTGGTCTAGCTCAACTTACGAGCAGTACTTC
TRBV3-1/TRBV3-2,TRBJ2-7,NA,TRBD2,CASSQRSGGSYEQYF,TGTGCCAGCAGCCAACGGTCGGGAGGGTCCTACGAGCAGTACTTC
TRBV5-1,TRBJ2-1,few,TRBD1,CASSLGDSYNEQFF,TGCGCCAGCAGCTTAGGGGACAGTTACAATGAGCAGTTCTTC
TRBV7-8,TRBJ1-5,NA,TRBD1,CASSSDRGRISNQPQHF,TGTGCCAGCAGCTCCGACAGGGGGCGCATCAGCAATCAGCCCCAGCATTTT
TRBV5-1,TRBJ2-5,once,TRBD2,CASSLAAGGSFETQYF,TGCGCCAGCAGCTTAGCTGCGGGGGGGAGTTTCGAGACCCAGTACTTC
TRBV27,TRBJ2-6,NA,NA,CASSTTTGTSGANVLTF,TGTGCCAGCAGTACGACAACAGGGACCTCTGGGGCCAACGTCCTGACTTTC
TRBV30,TRBJ2-2,NA,TRBD2,CAWSHGLGSTGELFF,TGTGCCTGGAGTCACGGACTAGGAAGCACCGGGGAGCTGTTTTTT
TRBV28,TRBJ2-3,NA,NA,CASSFNSRDTQYF,TGTGCCAGCAGTTTTAACAGTCGGGATACGCAGTATTTT
TRBV30,TRBJ2-7,NA,NA,CAWAKALHEQYF,TGTGCCTGGGCGAAAGCACTCCACGAGCAGTACTTC
TRBV6-6,TRBJ1-5,NA,NA,CASSRPGESNQPQHF,TGTGCCAGCAGTCGTCCAGGGGAGTCGAATCAGCCCCAGCATTTT
TRBV12-3/TRBV12-4,TRBJ2-1,NA,TRBD1,CASQGQAPAYVF,TGTGCCAGCCAGGGACAGGCTCCGGCGTACGTCTTC
TRBV18,TRBJ2-1,NA,NA,CASSPLADYSYNEQFF,TGTGCCAGCTCACCGTTAGCGGACTACTCCTACAATGAGCAGTTCTTC
TRBV6-6,TRBJ2-3,NA,TRBD1,CASSWDRSPTDTQYF,TGTGCCAGCAGTTGGGACAGGTCCCCCACAGATACGCAGTATTTT
TRBV28,TRBJ1-4,NA,NA,CASSLLVGAGEKLFF,TGTGCCAGCAGCCTACTTGTCGGAGCCGGTGAAAAACTGTTTTTT
TRBV19,TRBJ1-1,NA,NA,CASSKGEVRNEAFF,TGTGCCAGTAGTAAAGGGGAGGTTCGGAATGAAGCTTTCTTT
TRBV27,TRBJ2-2,NA,NA,CASSPRKNTGELFF,TGTGCCAGCAGTCCCAGGAAGAACACCGGGGAGCTGTTTTTT
TRBV28,TRBJ1-6,NA,NA,CASSPAGLLGSPLHF,TGTGCCAGCAGCCCTGCGGGACTCTTAGGTTCACCCCTCCACTTT
TRBV28,TRBJ2-7,once,TRBD1,CASSPGQGVSYEQYF,TGTGCCAGCAGTCCAGGACAGGGGGTCTCCTACGAGCAGTACTTC
TRBV28,TRBJ1-1,NA,NA,CASSLDTGVSTEAFF,TGTGCCAGCAGTTTAGACACGGGGGTAAGCACTGAAGCTTTCTTT
TRBV19,TRBJ2-1,NA,TRBD2,CARSIGPGAGGEQFF,TGTGCCCGTAGTATTGGGCCCGGGGCGGGGGGTGAGCAGTTCTTC
TRBV30,TRBJ2-1,NA,TRBD2,CAWSGIAGAHNEQFF,TGTGCCTGGAGCGGAATAGCGGGGGCTCACAATGAGCAGTTCTTC
TRBV7-9,TRBJ1-2,NA,NA,CASSHPLDSHNYGYTF,TGTGCCAGCAGCCACCCGCTGGACTCCCATAACTATGGCTACACCTTC
TRBV5-1,TRBJ1-2,few,TRBD1,CASSWGTGTYGYTF,TGCGCCAGCAGCTGGGGGACAGGGACCTATGGCTACACCTTC
TRBV7-2,TRBJ1-5,NA,TRBD1,CASSLDQGAWVGNQPQHF,TGTGCCAGCAGCTTAGACCAGGGGGCATGGGTGGGAAATCAGCCCCAGCATTTT